The 22 T cell receptor beta chains in this list originate from one sample, sequenced in a study of regulatory T cells in long-lasting Graves disease. Construction of TCR beta libraries relied on iRepertoire HTBI primers and on Arm-PCR targeting CDR3 regions. Via MiXCR, TCRdb re-called the multiplex PCR reads, giving one row per CDR3 protein. The sample records approximately 350,000 distinct CDR3 sequences, around 15% being singletons. Specified time point: newly diagnosed GD, antithyroid drugs for less than 3 months. With RNA extracted from PBMCs as input, the TCR library was made. These records were also assigned to another study, of T cells in Graves' hyperthyroidism and ophthalmopathy.

Sequenced material: peripheral blood mononuclear cells (PBMCs), taken at new diagnosis, from a patient treated with antithyroid drugs. These TCRs come from a woman aged 18-29 years with Graves disease.

At least ten counts were recorded for this clonotype. The V call is TRBV7-8, the J call TRBJ2-7; 11 bases line up with TRBD2. The V and J ends lost 2 bases and 1 base, in that order; junction bases with no gene match: 1. The CDR3 is made up of 15 amino acids. Per the germline V gene, CDR1 is SGHVS and CDR2 is FQNEAQ. The CDR3 is CASSLTSGGSYEQYF. The CDR3 DNA reads as TGTGCCAGCAGCTTAACTAGCGGGGGATCCTACGAGCAGTACTTC.

The J gene is TRBJ1-6, the V gene TRBV28, with 9 positions matching TRBD1. Trimming took 5 bases from V and 11 from J; bases not matched to a gene: 7. The CDR3 has 14 amino acids. Germline-derived CDR1 and CDR2 are MDHEN and SYDVKM. CDR3 sequence reads: CASSRTGELTPLHF. CDR3 in DNA: TGTGCCAGCAGTCGGACAGGGGAATTAACACCCCTCCACTTT.

The chain combines TRBV7-2 with TRBJ2-3, with TRBD2 matching 9 bases. The CDR3 loop spans 17 amino acids. The germline CDR1 and CDR2 sequences are SGHTA and FQGNSA. V dropped 4 bases and J dropped 5; count of bases not matched to a gene: 13. Written as DNA, the CDR3 is TGTGCCAGCAGCTACGCTTGGACTAGCGCGATGGGAGATACGCAGTATTTT. Protein: CASSYAWTSAMGDTQYF.

This clonotype occurred many times. The gene calls are TRBV6-1 and TRBJ2-2; 10 bases match TRBD2. The length of the CDR3 is 16 residues. V lost 5 bases, J lost 4 bases, and 7 bases stayed unmatched. The V gene's germline CDR1 is MNHNS and CDR2 SASEGT. CDR3 DNA sequence: TGTGCCAGCAGTACCACTAGCGGGACTGTCACCGGGGAGCTGTTTTTT. The encoded protein is CASSTTSGTVTGELFF.

The genes are TRBV10-3 and TRBJ1-2; the match to TRBD1 covers 12 bases. CDR1 ENHRY and CDR2 SYGVKD come from the germline V gene. J gave up 8 bases and V 6 bases, and 10 bases lay outside the gene matches. This CDR3 is built from 15 residues. CDR3 protein: CAISLGTGGAEGYTF. In DNA, the CDR3 is TGTGCCATCAGCCTAGGGACAGGGGGCGCAGAAGGCTACACCTTC.

This clonotype was counted at least ten times. V gene TRBV18 combines with J gene TRBJ2-5, with 9 bases lining up with TRBD1. Trimming took 6 bases from V and 5 from J; bases not matched to a gene: 10. There are 15 residues in the CDR3. From germline, CDR1 is KGHSH and CDR2 LQKENI. The CDR3 nucleotides read TGTGCCAGCTCCCTGGGGACAGGGAATGGGGAGACCCAGTACTTC. It encodes CASSLGTGNGETQYF.

This clonotype was seen repeatedly, ten times or more. CDR3 residues: CASSHGIYGYTF. The CDR3 region has the DNA TGTGCCAGCAGTCACGGGATTTATGGCTACACCTTC. The J gene is TRBJ1-2, the V gene TRBV11-2; D gene uncertain. V lost 6 bases to trimming and J lost 5 bases, with 10 bases between them. The CDR3 has 12 amino acids. Germline V gene lookup returns CDR1 SGHAT and CDR2 FQNNGV.

The V call is TRBV7-9, the J call TRBJ1-6; D remains unclear. Germline lookup yields CDR1 SEHNR and CDR2 FQNEAQ (reference sequence). The CDR3 covers 16 residues. V was trimmed by 0 bases and J by 0 bases, leaving 6 bases between them. This CDR3 is CASSLAVSSYNSPLHF. CDR3 sequence (DNA): TGTGCCAGCAGCTTAGCAGTCAGCTCCTATAATTCACCCCTCCACTTT.

Regarding this clonotype: This clone may be a read error of a much larger clone one base away. The rearrangement links TRBV20-1 to TRBJ1-5, with D maybe TRBD1 (5 bases). Looked up from germline, CDR1 is DFQATT and CDR2 is SNEGSKA (reference sequence). The V gene lost 8 bases and the J gene lost 6 bases, with 14 bases spanning the gap. This CDR3 region has 12 residues. CDR3 bases: TGCAGTCCAGCTGCGGGGGGTCAGCCCCAGCATTTT. Its translation is CSPAAGGQPQHF.

This clonotype has ten or more counts. The V gene is TRBV2, the J gene TRBJ1-2, with TRBD1 as a possible D gene (6 bases). The CDR3 has 13 residues. Deletions cut 8 bases from V and 3 bases from J, with 13 bases between. Germline loops: CDR1 SNHLY, CDR2 FYNNEI. This CDR3 reads CASGRQEDYGYTF. The CDR3 nucleotides are TGTGCCAGCGGTCGACAGGAGGACTATGGCTACACCTTC.

This clonotype was observed many times. The V and J genes are TRBV10-3 and TRBJ2-4; TRBD1 or TRBD2 may be the D gene (6 bases each). CDR1 ENHRY and CDR2 SYGVKD come from the germline V gene. V lost 2 bases to trimming and J lost 6 bases, with 20 bases between them. This CDR3 region has 17 residues. CDR3 nucleotide sequence: TGTGCCATCAGTGAGGCTTTCGGGGGACAAGGGGGAAACATTCAGTACTTC. Its protein is CAISEAFGGQGGNIQYF.

This clonotype was counted ten times or more. This chain uses TRBV6-5 with TRBJ1-5; D gene uncertain. CDR1 and CDR2 (germline): MNHEY, SVGAGI. This CDR3 comprises 15 residues. The V end was cut by 0 bases, the J end by 2 bases, with 8 bases between. The chain's CDR3 is CASSYSGGRNQPQHF. The CDR3 region has the DNA TGTGCCAGCAGTTACTCAGGTGGGCGCAATCAGCCCCAGCATTTT.

At least ten counts were recorded for this clonotype. The V and J genes are TRBV2 and TRBJ1-6; D is undetermined. The CDR3 runs 17 residues. V was cut by 6 bases and J by 2 bases, with 17 bases left in between. Germline V lookup: CDR1 SNHLY, CDR2 FYNNEI. The CDR3 DNA sequence: TGTGCCAGCAGGGCCGTGAAGGGAAGTCCCTATAATTCACCCCTCCACTTT. Its protein product is CASRAVKGSPYNSPLHF.

This chain links TRBV2 with TRBJ2-3, with TRBD2 identical over 10 bases. J was trimmed by 0 bases and V by 7 bases; bases with no gene match: 7. This CDR3 spans 16 amino acids. CDR1 SNHLY and CDR2 FYNNEI come from the germline V gene. The CDR3 region is CASKTPTSGSTDTQYF. CDR3 coding DNA: TGTGCCAGCAAGACTCCGACTAGCGGGAGCACAGATACGCAGTATTTT.

This clonotype was counted at least ten times. The rearrangement uses TRBV5-5 and TRBJ2-7; TRBD1 matches 10 bases. The CDR3 has 15 amino acids. Germline lookup yields CDR1 SGHKS and CDR2 YYEKEE (reference sequence). V was clipped by 1 base and J by 4 bases; unmatched bases: 5. The CDR3 DNA reads as TGTGCCAGCAGCTTGTTGGGGACAGGGGTATACGAGCAGTACTTC. This codes for CASSLLGTGVYEQYF. Using reference TRBV5-5 and TRBJ2-7 for the parts outside the CDR3, the full variable domain is DAGVTQSPTHLIKTRGQQVTLRCSPISGHKSVSWYQQVLGQGPQFIFQYYEKEERGRGNFPDRFSARQFPNYSSELNVNALLLGDSALYLCASSLLGTGVYEQYFGPGTRLTVT.

The chain has TRBV10-3 and TRBJ2-1; perhaps TRBD2 as D (5 bases). V was shortened by 3 bases and J by 2 bases, with 8 bases between the two germline ends. The germline V gene encodes CDR1 ENHRY and CDR2 SYGVKD. CDR3 length: 14 residues. This chain's CDR3 is CAISERAAYNEQFF. The CDR3, as DNA: TGTGCCATCAGTGAAAGAGCGGCCTACAATGAGCAGTTCTTC.

This clonotype appeared many times. The rearrangement links TRBV2 to TRBJ2-1; possibly TRBD2 for D (5 bases). V lost 7 bases to trimming and J lost 7 bases, with 20 bases between them. Per germline, CDR1 SNHLY and CDR2 FYNNEI. This CDR3 comprises 15 residues. CDR3 in amino acids: CASMGERMSWNEQFF. In nucleotides, the CDR3 is TGTGCCAGCATGGGAGAAAGAATGAGTTGGAATGAGCAGTTCTTC.

This clonotype was detected only a few times. V gene TRBV7-9 combines with J gene TRBJ2-1; 8 nucleotides match TRBD2. The CDR3 has 21 residues. Per germline, CDR1 SEHNR and CDR2 FQNEAQ (reference sequence). J gave up 7 bases and V 2 bases, and 25 bases lay outside the gene matches. The CDR3 protein is CASSLREIAGSFYKDGNEQFF. For the CDR3, the DNA is TGTGCCAGCAGCTTACGGGAAATAGCGGGATCCTTCTACAAGGATGGGAATGAGCAGTTCTTC. The full variable domain, its missing parts supplied by reference TRBV7-9 and TRBJ2-1, is DTGVSQNPRHKITKRGQNVTFRCDPISEHNRLYWYRQTLGQGPEFLTYFQNEAQLEKSRLLSDRFSAERPKGSFSTLEIQRTEQGDSAMYLCASSLREIAGSFYKDGNEQFFGPGTRLTVL.

In its sample, this clonotype was seen a few times. The chain links TRBV29-1 to TRBJ2-1; 9 bases align to TRBD2. Germline CDR1 is SQVTM and CDR2 is ANQGSEA. The CDR3 is made up of 14 amino acids. Trimming removed 4 bases from V and 15 bases from J; junction bases left unmatched: 16. The CDR3 DNA sequence: TGCAGCGTTGGGTCGGGCCTAGCGGGGTTCCAAATGTTCTTC. The encoded protein is CSVGSGLAGFQMFF.

A note on this clonotype: A much larger clone lies a single base off, so this may be a read error. The chain combines TRBV7-2 with TRBJ2-3, with 8 bases aligning to TRBD2. The CDR3 loop spans 15 amino acids. Germline values: CDR1 SGHTA, CDR2 FQGNSA. Losses at the gene ends were 3 bases for V and 4 bases for J; bases not matched to a gene: 6. The CDR3 nucleotides are TGTGCCAGCAGCTTCGGGGGGGGCCGCCCAGATACGCAGTATTTT. Translated: CASSFGGGRPDTQYF. Variable domain in full (rest from reference TRBV7-2 and TRBJ2-3): GAGVSQSPSNKVTEKGKDVELRCDPISGHTALYWYRQSLGQGLEFLIYFQGNSAPDKSGLPSDRFSAERTGGSVSTLTIQRTQQEDSAVYLCASSFGGGRPDTQYFGPGTRLTVL.

This clonotype turned up a few times. A read error may be the cause here, since a much bigger clone is one base away. This sequence joins TRBV12-3 or TRBV12-4 and TRBJ2-7; D not resolved. There are 11 residues in the CDR3. Trimming took 6 bases from V and 5 from J, leaving 8 bases between them. The CDR3 bases are TGTGCCAGCAGCTCCTTCGACGAGCAGTACTTC. Translating it yields CASSSFDEQYF.

There are many counts of this clonotype. The chain links TRBV4-1 to TRBJ2-4; 11 positions match TRBD2. J lost 8 bases, V lost 3 bases, and 12 bases had no gene match. The CDR3 loop spans 17 amino acids. Germline CDR1 and CDR2: MGHRA and YSYEKL. The CDR3 coding sequence is TGCGCCAGCAGCCAGGTTATAGCGGGAGGGCCCGGTGACATTCAGTACTTC. Translation gives CASSQVIAGGPGDIQYF.